The clone carrying this TCR beta chain was recorded once. Its matching antigen is unknown. Other DNA sequences in the same sample also yield this CDR3. The data originate from a study of graft-versus-host responses after intestinal transplantation. Study details: Every recipient had anti-thymocyte globulin induction and three to four years of tacrolimus plus steroids.

Generated by immunoSEQ multiplex PCR, the TCRdb table keeps only in-frame clones and is missing some. The sample includes 55,000 to 65,000 clones, around 93% seen only once; the top ten take about 0.38%. Study-level points and caveats: GvH clones occurred in recipient marrow; some first appeared in ileum or blood. Early after transplant, HvG clones declined as circulating GvH clones peaked. Elevated graft-versus-host to host-versus-graft clonal ratios in allografts were recorded for patients with graft-donor T cell macrochimerism.

The CDR3 extends over 11 amino acids. Germline V gene lookup returns CDR1 DFQATT and CDR2 SNEGSKA (reference sequence). The V gene lost 6 bases and the J gene lost 2 bases, with 7 bases spanning the gap. This TCR came from a human donor who was the organ donor for an intestinal transplant. Sequenced here: unstimulated CD4+ T cells sorted from spleen or lymph node cells, sampled before transplant. The rearrangement joins TRBV20-1 to TRBJ2-5, with D uncertain. CDR3 coding DNA: TGCAGTGCCTCTGGGCAAGAGACCCAGTACTTC. Translated, it gives CSASGQETQYF.